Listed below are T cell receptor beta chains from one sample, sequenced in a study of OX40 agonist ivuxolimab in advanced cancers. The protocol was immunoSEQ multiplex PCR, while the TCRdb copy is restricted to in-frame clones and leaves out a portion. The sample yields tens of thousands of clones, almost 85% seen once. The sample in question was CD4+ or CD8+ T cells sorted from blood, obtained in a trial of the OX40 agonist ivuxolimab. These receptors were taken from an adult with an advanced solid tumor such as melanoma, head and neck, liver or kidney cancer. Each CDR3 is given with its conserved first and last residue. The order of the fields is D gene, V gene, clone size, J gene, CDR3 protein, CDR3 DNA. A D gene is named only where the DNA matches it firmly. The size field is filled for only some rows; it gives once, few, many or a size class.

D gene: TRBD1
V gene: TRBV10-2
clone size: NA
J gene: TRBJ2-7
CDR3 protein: CASSTGVYEQYF
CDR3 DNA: TGCGCCAGCAGTACAGGGGTTTACGAGCAGTACTTC

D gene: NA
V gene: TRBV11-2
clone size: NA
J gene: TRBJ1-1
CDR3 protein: CASSSGPGNTEAFF
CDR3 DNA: TGTGCCAGCAGCTCGGGTCCGGGGAACACTGAAGCTTTCTTT

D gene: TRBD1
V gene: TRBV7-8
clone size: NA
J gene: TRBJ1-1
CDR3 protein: CASSSSTGINTEAFF
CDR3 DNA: TGTGCCAGCAGCTCATCGACAGGGATTAACACTGAAGCTTTCTTT

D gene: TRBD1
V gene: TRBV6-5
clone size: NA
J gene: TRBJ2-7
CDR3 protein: CASRPGTGAFGQYF
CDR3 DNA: TGTGCCAGCAGGCCCGGGACAGGGGCCTTCGGGCAGTACTTC

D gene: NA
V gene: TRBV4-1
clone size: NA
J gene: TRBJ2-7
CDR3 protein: CASRPITDGAYEQYF
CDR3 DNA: TGCGCCAGCAGGCCAATTACGGACGGAGCCTACGAGCAGTACTTC

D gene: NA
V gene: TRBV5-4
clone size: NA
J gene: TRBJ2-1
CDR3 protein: CASSLGLYNEQFF
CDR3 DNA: TGTGCCAGCAGCTTAGGACTATACAATGAGCAGTTCTTC

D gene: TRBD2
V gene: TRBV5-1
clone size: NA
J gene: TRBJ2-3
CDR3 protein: CASSPLAIAGFGTDTQYF
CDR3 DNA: TGCGCCAGCAGCCCGCTCGCGATAGCGGGGTTCGGCACAGATACGCAGTATTTT

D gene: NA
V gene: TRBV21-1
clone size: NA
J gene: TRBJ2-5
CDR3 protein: CASSKGFIRGETQYF
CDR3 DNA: TGTGCCAGCAGCAAAGGGTTTATAAGGGGAGAGACCCAGTACTTC

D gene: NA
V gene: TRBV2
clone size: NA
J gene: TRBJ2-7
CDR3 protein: CASKAGLARAQYF
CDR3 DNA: TGTGCCAGCAAGGCAGGTCTTGCCCGGGCGCAGTACTTC

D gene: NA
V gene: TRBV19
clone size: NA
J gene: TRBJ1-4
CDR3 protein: CASSIVLLEKLFF
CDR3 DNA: TGTGCCAGTAGTATTGTCCTCCTTGAAAAACTGTTTTTT

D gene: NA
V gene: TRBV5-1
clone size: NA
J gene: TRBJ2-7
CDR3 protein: CASSLDHEQYF
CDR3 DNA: TGTGCCAGCAGCTTGGACCACGAGCAGTACTTC

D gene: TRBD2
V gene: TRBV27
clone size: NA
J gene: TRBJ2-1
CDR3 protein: CASSLGGRGYNEQFF
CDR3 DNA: TGTGCCAGCAGTTTGGGCGGGAGAGGTTACAATGAGCAGTTCTTC

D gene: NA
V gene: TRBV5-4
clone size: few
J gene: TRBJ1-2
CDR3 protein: CASSLERVAGYTF
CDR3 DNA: TGTGCCAGCAGCTTGGAAAGGGTTGCAGGCTACACCTTC

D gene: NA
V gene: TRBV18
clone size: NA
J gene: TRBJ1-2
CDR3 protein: CASSPQERQIGYTF
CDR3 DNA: TGTGCCAGCTCACCCCAAGAAAGGCAAATTGGCTACACCTTC

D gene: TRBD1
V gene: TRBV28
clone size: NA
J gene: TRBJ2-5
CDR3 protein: CAGRTGEETQYF
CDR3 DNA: TGTGCCGGACGGACAGGCGAAGAGACCCAGTACTTC

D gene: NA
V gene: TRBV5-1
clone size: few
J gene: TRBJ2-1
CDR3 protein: CASSLGPDNEQFF
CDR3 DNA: TGCGCCAGCAGCCTCGGTCCTGACAATGAGCAGTTCTTC

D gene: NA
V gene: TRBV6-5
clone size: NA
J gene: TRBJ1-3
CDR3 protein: CASSSIDHSGNTIYF
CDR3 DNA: TGTGCCAGCAGCTCTATCGACCACTCTGGAAACACCATATATTTT

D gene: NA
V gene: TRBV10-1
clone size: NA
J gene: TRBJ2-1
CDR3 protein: CASSEIGRGSYNEQFF
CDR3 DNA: TGCGCCAGCAGTGAAATTGGTCGTGGTAGCTACAATGAGCAGTTCTTC

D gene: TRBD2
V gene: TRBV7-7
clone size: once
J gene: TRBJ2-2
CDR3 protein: CASSPGGTGELFF
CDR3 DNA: TGTGCCAGCAGCCCCGGGGGGACCGGGGAGCTGTTTTTT

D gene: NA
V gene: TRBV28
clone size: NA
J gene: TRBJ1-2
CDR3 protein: CASRPFDRNYGYTF
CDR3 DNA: TGTGCCAGCAGGCCATTCGACAGGAACTATGGCTACACCTTC

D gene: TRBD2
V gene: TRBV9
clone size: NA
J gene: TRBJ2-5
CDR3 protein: CASSAGLAGKEETQYF
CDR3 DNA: TGTGCCAGCAGCGCCGGACTAGCGGGAAAGGAAGAGACCCAGTACTTC

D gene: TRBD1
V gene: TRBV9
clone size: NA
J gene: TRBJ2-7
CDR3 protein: CASSVGGDSLYEQYF
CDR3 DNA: TGTGCCAGCAGCGTAGGTGGGGACAGTCTATACGAGCAGTACTTC

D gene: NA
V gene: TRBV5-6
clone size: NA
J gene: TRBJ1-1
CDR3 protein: CASSLYLSRLNTEAFF
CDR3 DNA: TGTGCCAGCAGCTTGTATTTGTCACGGTTGAACACTGAAGCTTTCTTT

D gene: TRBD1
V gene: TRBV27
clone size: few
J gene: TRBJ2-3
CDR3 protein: CATSPGGEITDTQYF
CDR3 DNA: TGTGCCACCAGCCCAGGGGGCGAAATCACAGATACGCAGTATTTT

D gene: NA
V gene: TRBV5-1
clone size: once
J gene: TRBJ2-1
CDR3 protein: CASSLVEPYNEQFF
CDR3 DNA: TGCGCCAGCAGCTTGGTGGAACCCTACAATGAGCAGTTCTTC

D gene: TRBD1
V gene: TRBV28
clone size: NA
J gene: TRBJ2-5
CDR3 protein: CASSFKFGTGGSETQYF
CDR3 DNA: TGTGCCAGCTCCTTTAAATTTGGGACAGGGGGATCGGAGACCCAGTACTTC

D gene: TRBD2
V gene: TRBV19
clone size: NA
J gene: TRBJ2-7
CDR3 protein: CASSTRLAGDSYEQYF
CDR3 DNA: TGTGCCAGTAGTACCCGACTAGCGGGAGACTCCTACGAGCAGTACTTC

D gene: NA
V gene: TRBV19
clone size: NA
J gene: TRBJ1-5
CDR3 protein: CASSIGRGQRNQPQHF
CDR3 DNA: TGTGCCAGTAGTATAGGGCGTGGACAGCGCAATCAGCCCCAGCATTTT

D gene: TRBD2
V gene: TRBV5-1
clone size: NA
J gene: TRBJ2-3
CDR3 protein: CASSLTSGVSTDTQYF
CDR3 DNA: TGCGCCAGCAGCTTGACTAGCGGGGTTAGCACAGATACGCAGTATTTT

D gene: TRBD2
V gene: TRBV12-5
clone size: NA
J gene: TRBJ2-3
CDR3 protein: CASGLISPGLAAYTDTQYF
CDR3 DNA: TGTGCTAGTGGTTTGATATCTCCGGGACTAGCGGCCTACACAGATACGCAGTATTTT

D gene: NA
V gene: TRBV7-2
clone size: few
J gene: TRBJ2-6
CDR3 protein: CASSPQGYSGANVLTF
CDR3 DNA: TGTGCCAGCAGCCCTCAGGGGTACTCTGGGGCCAACGTCCTGACTTTC

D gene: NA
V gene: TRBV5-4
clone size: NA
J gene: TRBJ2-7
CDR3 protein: CASSLGAVKTYEQYF
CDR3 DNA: TGTGCCAGCAGCTTGGGAGCAGTAAAAACCTACGAGCAGTACTTC

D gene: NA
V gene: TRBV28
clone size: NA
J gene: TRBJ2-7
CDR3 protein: CASSSIPGRRYF
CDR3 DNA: TGTGCCAGCAGCTCCATCCCCGGGCGTAGGTACTTC

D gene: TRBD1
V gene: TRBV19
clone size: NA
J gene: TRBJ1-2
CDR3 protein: CASSIDGTGGNYGYTF
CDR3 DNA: TGTGCCAGTAGTATAGACGGGACAGGGGGCAACTATGGCTACACCTTC

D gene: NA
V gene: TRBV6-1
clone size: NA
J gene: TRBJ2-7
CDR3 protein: CASGGPYEQYF
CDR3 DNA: TGTGCCAGCGGGGGACCCTACGAGCAGTACTTC

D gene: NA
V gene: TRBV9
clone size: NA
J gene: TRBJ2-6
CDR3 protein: CASSVEGSHSGANVLTF
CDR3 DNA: TGTGCCAGCAGCGTAGAGGGCAGCCACTCTGGGGCCAACGTCCTGACTTTC

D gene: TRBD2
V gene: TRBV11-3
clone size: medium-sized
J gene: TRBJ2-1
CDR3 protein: CASSLAFDTSGRAIDNEQFF
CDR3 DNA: TGTGCCAGCAGCTTAGCCTTTGATACTAGCGGGAGGGCCATCGACAATGAGCAGTTCTTC

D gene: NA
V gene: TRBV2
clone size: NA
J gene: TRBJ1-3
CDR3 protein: CASSESQASLSGNTIYF
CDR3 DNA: TGTGCCAGCAGTGAATCCCAGGCGAGCCTCTCTGGAAACACCATATATTTT